A single sample is the source of the 6 T cell receptor beta chains below, sequenced in a study of blood T cell repertoires in COVID-19. Measured with immunoSEQ multiplex PCR; TCRdb has only the in-frame clones, and not every one. The sample yields 95,000 to 150,000 clones, 82% seen once. The specimen was peripheral blood. The source is a woman aged 70-85 years with acute or convalescent COVID-19.

This rearrangement joins TRBV29-1 to TRBJ2-3, with 9 nucleotides matching TRBD1. V dropped 4 bases and J dropped 6; count of bases not matched to a gene: 8. The CDR3 is 14 residues long. The germline gives CDR1 SQVTM, CDR2 ANQGSEA. The CDR3 sequence: CSVAGNRGPDTQYF. The CDR3 DNA reads as TGCAGCGTTGCGGGGAACAGGGGGCCGGATACGCAGTATTTT.

This chain joins TRBV4-2 and TRBJ2-1; 8 bases align to TRBD1. V lost 2 bases to trimming and J lost 5 bases; unmatched junction nucleotides: 2. This CDR3 comprises 14 residues. Germline V gene lookup returns CDR1 LGHNA and CDR2 YNFKEQ. Here the CDR3 DNA reads TGTGCCAGCAGCCAATCGGACAGGGACAATGAGCAGTTCTTC. Amino acid sequence: CASSQSDRDNEQFF.

This chain connects TRBV2 to TRBJ2-4; TRBD1 matches at 10 bases. Germline loops: CDR1 SNHLY, CDR2 FYNNEI. The CDR3 is 13 amino acids. With V trimmed by 6 bases and J by 6 bases, 2 bases remained unmatched. The CDR3 DNA reads TGTGCCAGCAGCGGACAGGGGGGAAACATTCAGTACTTC. Its translation is CASSGQGGNIQYF.

The rearrangement joins TRBV6-5 to TRBJ2-5; D might be TRBD2 (7 bases). The V gene's germline CDR1 is MNHEY and CDR2 SVGAGI. Trimming left V 2 bases short and J 5 bases short, with 15 bases between. The CDR3 is 15 amino acids. CDR3 in amino acids: CASSYGAGARETQYF. Here the CDR3 DNA reads TGTGCCAGCAGTTACGGGGCGGGGGCACGGGAGACCCAGTACTTC.

This chain connects TRBV5-4 to TRBJ1-2, with D maybe TRBD1 (5 bases). The CDR3 has 13 residues. CDR1 is SGHNT and CDR2 is YYREEE in the germline V gene (reference sequence). The V end was cut by 2 bases, the J end by 4 bases, with 9 bases between. This CDR3 reads CASSFRVSYGYTF. The CDR3 coding sequence is TGTGCCAGCAGCTTCAGGGTTTCCTATGGCTACACCTTC.

The rearrangement joins TRBV10-3 to TRBJ1-3; 7 bases are shared with TRBD1. This CDR3 is 15 amino acids long. Germline CDR1 and CDR2: ENHRY and SYGVKD. With 8 bases clipped from V and 2 bases from J, the junction kept 9 bases outside the gene matches. Written as DNA, the CDR3 is TGTGCCATCCAGGCACAGGGGTTACCTGGAAACACCATATATTTT. Its translation: CAIQAQGLPGNTIYF.